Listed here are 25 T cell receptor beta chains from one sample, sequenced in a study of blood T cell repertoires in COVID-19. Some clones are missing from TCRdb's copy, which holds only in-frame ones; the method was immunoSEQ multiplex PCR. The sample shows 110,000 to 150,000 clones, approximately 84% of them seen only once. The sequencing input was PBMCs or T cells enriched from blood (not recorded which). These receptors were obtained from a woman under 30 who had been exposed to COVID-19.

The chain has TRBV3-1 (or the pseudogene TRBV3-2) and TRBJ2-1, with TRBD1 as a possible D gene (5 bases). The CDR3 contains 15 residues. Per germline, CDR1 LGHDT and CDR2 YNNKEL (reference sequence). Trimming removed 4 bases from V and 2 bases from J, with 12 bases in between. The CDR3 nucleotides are TGTGCCAGCAGCCTGACGGCAGGGACCTACAATGAGCAGTTCTTC. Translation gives CASSLTAGTYNEQFF.

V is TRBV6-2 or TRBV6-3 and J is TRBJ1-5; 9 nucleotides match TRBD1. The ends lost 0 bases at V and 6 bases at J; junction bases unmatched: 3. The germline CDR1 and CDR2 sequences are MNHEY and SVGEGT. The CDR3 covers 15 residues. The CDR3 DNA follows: TGTGCCAGCAGTTACTCGGGACAGGGCGGTCAGCCCCAGCATTTT. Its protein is CASSYSGQGGQPQHF.

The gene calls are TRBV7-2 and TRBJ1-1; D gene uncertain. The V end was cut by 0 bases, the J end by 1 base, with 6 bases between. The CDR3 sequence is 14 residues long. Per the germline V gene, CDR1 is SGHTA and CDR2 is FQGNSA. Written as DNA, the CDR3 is TGTGCCAGCAGCTTAGCGCGGCAGAACACTGAAGCTTTCTTT. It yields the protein CASSLARQNTEAFF.

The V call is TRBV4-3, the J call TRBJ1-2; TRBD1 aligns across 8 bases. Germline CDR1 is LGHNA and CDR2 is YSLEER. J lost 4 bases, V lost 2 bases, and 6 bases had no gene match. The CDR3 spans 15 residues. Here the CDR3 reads CASSQNGQGPYGYTF. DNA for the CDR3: TGCGCCAGCAGCCAAAATGGACAGGGACCCTATGGCTACACCTTC.

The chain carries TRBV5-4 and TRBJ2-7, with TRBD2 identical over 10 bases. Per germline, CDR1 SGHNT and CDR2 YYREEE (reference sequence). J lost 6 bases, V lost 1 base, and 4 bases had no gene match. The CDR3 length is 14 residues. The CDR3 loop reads CASSLRLAGSEQYF. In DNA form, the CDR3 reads TGTGCCAGCAGCTTGAGACTAGCGGGTTCCGAGCAGTACTTC.

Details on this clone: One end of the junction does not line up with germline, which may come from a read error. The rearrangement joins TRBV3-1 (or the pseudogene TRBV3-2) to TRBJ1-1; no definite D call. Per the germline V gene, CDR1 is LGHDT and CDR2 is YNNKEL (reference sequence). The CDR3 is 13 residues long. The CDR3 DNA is TGTGCCAGCAGGCAAGACGGGAACACTGAAGCTTTCTTT. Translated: CASRQDGNTEAFF.

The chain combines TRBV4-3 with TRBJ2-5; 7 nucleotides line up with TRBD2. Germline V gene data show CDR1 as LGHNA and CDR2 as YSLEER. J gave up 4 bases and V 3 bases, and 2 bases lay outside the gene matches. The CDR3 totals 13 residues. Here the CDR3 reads CASSQGGRETQYF. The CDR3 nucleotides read TGCGCCAGCAGCCAGGGAGGGCGAGAGACCCAGTACTTC.

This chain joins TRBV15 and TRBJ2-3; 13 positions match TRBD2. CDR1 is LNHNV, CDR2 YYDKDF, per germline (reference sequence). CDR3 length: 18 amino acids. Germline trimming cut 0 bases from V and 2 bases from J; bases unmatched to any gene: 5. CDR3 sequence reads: CATSRDPGLAGNTDTQYF. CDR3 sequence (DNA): TGTGCCACCAGCAGAGATCCGGGACTAGCGGGAAACACAGATACGCAGTATTTT.

The CDR3 region has the DNA TGTGCCAGCAGCGTAGCCGATTCGGGACTAGCGGGGAAAGAGACCCAGTACTTC. It translates to CASSVADSGLAGKETQYF. The gene calls are TRBV9 and TRBJ2-5; 13 nucleotides line up with TRBD2. J gave up 3 bases and V 0 bases, and 8 bases lay outside the gene matches. Germline-derived CDR1 and CDR2 are SGDLS and YYNGEE. The CDR3 extends over 18 amino acids. Filled out from reference TRBV9 and TRBJ2-5, the complete variable domain reads DSGVTQTPKHLITATGQRVTLRCSPRSGDLSVYWYQQSLDQGLQFLIQYYNGEERAKGNILERFSAQQFPDLHSELNLSSLELGDSALYFCASSVADSGLAGKETQYFGPGTRLLVL.

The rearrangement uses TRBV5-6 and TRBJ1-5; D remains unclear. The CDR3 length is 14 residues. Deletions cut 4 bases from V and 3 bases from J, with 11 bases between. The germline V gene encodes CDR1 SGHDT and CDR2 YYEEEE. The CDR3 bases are TGTGCCAGCAGCAAATATCGGGTCAATCAGCCCCAGCATTTT. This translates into CASSKYRVNQPQHF.

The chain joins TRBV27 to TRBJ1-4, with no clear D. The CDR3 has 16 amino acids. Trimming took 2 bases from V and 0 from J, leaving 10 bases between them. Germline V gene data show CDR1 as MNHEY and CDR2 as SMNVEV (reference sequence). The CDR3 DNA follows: TGTGCCAGCAGTTTAACCCCGGGTGCAACTAATGAAAAACTGTTTTTT. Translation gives CASSLTPGATNEKLFF. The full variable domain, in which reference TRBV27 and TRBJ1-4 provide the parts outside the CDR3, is EAQVTQNPRYLITVTGKKLTVTCSQNMNHEYMSWYRQDPGLGLRQIYYSMNVEVTDKGDVPEGYKVSRKEKRNFPLILESPSPNQTSLYFCASSLTPGATNEKLFFGSGTQLSVL.

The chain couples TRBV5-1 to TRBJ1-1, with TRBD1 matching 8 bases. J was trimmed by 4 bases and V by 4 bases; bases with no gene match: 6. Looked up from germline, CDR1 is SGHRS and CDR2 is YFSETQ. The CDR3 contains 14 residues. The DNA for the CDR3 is TGCGCCAGCAGCGCAGGACAGGGCGGCACTGAAGCTTTCTTT. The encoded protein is CASSAGQGGTEAFF.

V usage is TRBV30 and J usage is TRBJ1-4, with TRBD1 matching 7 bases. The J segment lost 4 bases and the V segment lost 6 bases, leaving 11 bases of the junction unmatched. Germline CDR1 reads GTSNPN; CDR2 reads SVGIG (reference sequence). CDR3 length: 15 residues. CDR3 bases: TGTGCCTGTAGTCAGACAGGGCGAGTTAATGAAAAACTGTTTTTT. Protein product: CACSQTGRVNEKLFF.

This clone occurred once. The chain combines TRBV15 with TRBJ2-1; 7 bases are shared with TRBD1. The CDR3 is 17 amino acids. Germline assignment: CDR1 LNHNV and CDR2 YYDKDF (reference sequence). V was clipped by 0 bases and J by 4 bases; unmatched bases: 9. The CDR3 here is CATSRDRSRGTYNEQFF. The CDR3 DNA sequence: TGTGCCACCAGCAGAGATCGCAGCAGGGGGACGTACAATGAGCAGTTCTTC.

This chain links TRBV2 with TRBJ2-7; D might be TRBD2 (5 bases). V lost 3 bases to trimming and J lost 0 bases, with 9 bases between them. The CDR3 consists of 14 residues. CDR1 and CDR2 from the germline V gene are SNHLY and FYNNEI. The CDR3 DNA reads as TGTGCCAGCAGTGAGACGGGGTCCTCCTACGAGCAGTACTTC. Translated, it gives CASSETGSSYEQYF.

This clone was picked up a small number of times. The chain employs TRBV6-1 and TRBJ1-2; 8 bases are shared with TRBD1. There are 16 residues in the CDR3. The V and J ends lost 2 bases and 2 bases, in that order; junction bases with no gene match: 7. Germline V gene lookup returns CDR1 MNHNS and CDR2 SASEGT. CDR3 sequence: CASSELSGQGNYGYTF. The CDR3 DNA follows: TGTGCCAGCAGTGAATTATCAGGACAGGGAAACTATGGCTACACCTTC.

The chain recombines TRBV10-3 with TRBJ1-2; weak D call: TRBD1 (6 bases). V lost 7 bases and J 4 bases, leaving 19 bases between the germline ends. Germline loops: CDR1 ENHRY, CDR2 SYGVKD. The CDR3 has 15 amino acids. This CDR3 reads CAIKSSDRTLYGYTF. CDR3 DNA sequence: TGTGCCATCAAATCCTCCGACAGGACGCTCTATGGCTACACCTTC.

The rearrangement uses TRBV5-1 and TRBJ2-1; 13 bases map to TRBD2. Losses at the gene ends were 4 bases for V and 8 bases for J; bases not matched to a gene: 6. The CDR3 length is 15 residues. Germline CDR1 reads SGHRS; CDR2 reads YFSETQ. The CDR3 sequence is CASSPRTSGSHEQFF. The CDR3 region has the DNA TGCGCCAGCAGCCCCCGGACTAGCGGGAGCCATGAGCAGTTCTTC. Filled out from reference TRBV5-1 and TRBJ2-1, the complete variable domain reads KAGVTQTPRYLIKTRGQQVTLSCSPISGHRSVSWYQQTPGQGLQFLFEYFSETQRNKGNFPGRFSGRQFSNSRSEMNVSTLELGDSALYLCASSPRTSGSHEQFFGPGTRLTVL.

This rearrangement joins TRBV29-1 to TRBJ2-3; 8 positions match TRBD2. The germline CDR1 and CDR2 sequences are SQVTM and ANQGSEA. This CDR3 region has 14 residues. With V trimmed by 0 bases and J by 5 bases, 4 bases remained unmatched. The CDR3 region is CSVEDPLAGDTQYF. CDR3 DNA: TGCAGCGTTGAAGATCCTCTAGCGGGAGATACGCAGTATTTT.

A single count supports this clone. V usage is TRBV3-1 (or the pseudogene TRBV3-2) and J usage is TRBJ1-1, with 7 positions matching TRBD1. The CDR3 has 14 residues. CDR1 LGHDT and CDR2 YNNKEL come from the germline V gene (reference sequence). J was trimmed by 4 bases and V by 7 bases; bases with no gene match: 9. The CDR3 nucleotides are TGTGCCAGCACCTCTGACAGGGCGGGCACTGAAGCTTTCTTT. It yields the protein CASTSDRAGTEAFF.

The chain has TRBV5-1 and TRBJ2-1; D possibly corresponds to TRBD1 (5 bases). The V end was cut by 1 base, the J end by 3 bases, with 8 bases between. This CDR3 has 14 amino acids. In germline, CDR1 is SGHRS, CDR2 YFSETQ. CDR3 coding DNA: TGCGCCAGCAGCTTGTTAGACAGCTACAATGAGCAGTTCTTC. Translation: CASSLLDSYNEQFF.

CDR3 amino acids: CASSLRTGGYEQYF. The CDR3 coding sequence is TGTGCCAGCAGCCTTCGGACAGGGGGCTACGAGCAGTACTTC. The chain couples TRBV7-9 to TRBJ2-7, with 10 nucleotides matching TRBD1. The CDR3 runs 14 residues. Germline V lookup: CDR1 SEHNR, CDR2 FQNEAQ (reference sequence). J lost 3 bases, V lost 5 bases, and 4 bases had no gene match.

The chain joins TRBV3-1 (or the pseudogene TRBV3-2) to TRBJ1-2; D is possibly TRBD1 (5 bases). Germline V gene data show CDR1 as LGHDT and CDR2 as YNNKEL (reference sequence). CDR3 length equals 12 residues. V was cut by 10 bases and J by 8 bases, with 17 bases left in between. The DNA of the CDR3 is TGTGCCATTCTCGGGGGTAGTGGCGGCTACACCTTC. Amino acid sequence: CAILGGSGGYTF.

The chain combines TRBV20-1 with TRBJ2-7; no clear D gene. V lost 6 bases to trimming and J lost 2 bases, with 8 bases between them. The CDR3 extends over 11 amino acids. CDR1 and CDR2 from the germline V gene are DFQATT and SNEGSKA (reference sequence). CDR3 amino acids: CSARLAYEQYF. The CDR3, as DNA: TGCAGTGCGAGATTAGCCTACGAGCAGTACTTC.

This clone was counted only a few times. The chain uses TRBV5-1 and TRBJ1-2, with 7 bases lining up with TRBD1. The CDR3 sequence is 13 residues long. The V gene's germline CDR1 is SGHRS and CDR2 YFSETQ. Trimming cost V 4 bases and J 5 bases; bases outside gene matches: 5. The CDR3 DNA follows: TGCGCCAGCAGCGTCGGGACAGCATATGGCTACACCTTC. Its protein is CASSVGTAYGYTF.